This passage covers 2 T cell receptor beta chains from one sample sequenced in a study of metastatic and nonmetastatic thyroid tumors. TCRdb re-processed the PCR reads through MiXCR. Of 4,200 or so clones listed, about a third are singletons. Thyroid surgery was performed in patients who had received no treatment beforehand. The sequenced sample consisted of adjacent normal tissue. These receptors were obtained from a male donor with papillary thyroid cancer or a benign thyroid nodule (not recorded which). Some clones in this sample may be carry-over from other donors' samples.

This clone has just a few counts. The V and J genes are TRBV20-1 and TRBJ1-2; 11 bases are a match to TRBD1. The CDR3 length is 13 residues. In germline, CDR1 is DFQATT, CDR2 SNEGSKA (reference sequence). V dropped 5 bases and J dropped 3; count of bases not matched to a gene: 2. CDR3 DNA sequence: TGCAGTGCTCGGACAGGGGGCGACTATGGCTACACCTTC. As protein: CSARTGGDYGYTF.

This sequence joins TRBV6-2 or TRBV6-3 and TRBJ1-5; D is unresolved. The CDR3 length is 13 residues. V lost 2 bases, J lost 3 bases, and 5 bases lay in between. Germline V gene sequence: CDR1 MNHEY, CDR2 SVGEGT. CDR3 bases: TGTGCCAGCAGTTACAGGGACAATCAGCCCCAGCATTTT. Translated: CASSYRDNQPQHF.